The next 22 T cell receptor beta chains were all read from a single sample in a study of T-cell memory formation after mild COVID-19. MiXCR, run by TCRdb on the 5' RACE reads, gives a single entry per CDR3 protein. Of 470,000 or so distinct CDR3 sequences detected, over 15% appear once; the ten largest clones hold approximately 8.4%. The sample was PBMCs or a T cell subset sorted from them (not recorded which). All receptors derive from an adult woman who had mild COVID-19 (a few samples of this study predate the infection). Cell type and time point are not known.

The CDR3, as DNA: TGTGCCAGCAGCCGATCCGGGACAGGTGGTTCACCCCTCCACTTT. It translates to CASSRSGTGGSPLHF. The genes are TRBV7-2 and TRBJ1-6; 8 nucleotides line up with TRBD1. After removal of 5 bases from V and 9 bases from J, the junction contained 9 bases not matched to a gene. Germline CDR1 is SGHTA and CDR2 is FQGNSA. CDR3 length: 15 residues.

The chain links TRBV30 to TRBJ2-3, with TRBD1 matching over 7 bases. The junction had 7 bases not matched to a gene; V was cut back by 2 bases and J by 5 bases. The length of the CDR3 is 14 residues. CDR1 is GTSNPN and CDR2 is SVGIG in the germline V gene (reference sequence). The CDR3 protein is CAWSPTNRGDTQYF. CDR3 coding DNA: TGTGCCTGGAGTCCTACAAACAGGGGAGATACGCAGTATTTT.

The chain uses TRBV24-1 and TRBJ2-5, with D unclear. Germline V CDR1 and CDR2: KGHDR, SFDVKD. The CDR3 covers 13 residues. V was pared by 3 bases and J by 5 bases, with 9 bases between. The CDR3 sequence is CATSDGPGETQYF. The CDR3 region has the DNA TGTGCCACCAGTGATGGGCCCGGGGAGACCCAGTACTTC.

The V gene is TRBV5-1, the J gene TRBJ2-7, with D tentatively TRBD2 (6 bases). Germline values: CDR1 SGHRS, CDR2 YFSETQ. V dropped 4 bases and J dropped 0 bases, with 11 bases sitting between them. This CDR3 comprises 14 residues. CDR3 nucleotides: TGCGCCAGCAGCGGGGCCGGGAGCTCCTACGAGCAGTACTTC. The encoded protein is CASSGAGSSYEQYF.

The chain is built from TRBV5-5 and TRBJ2-2; D remains unclear. V lost 6 bases and J lost 4, with 25 bases in between. This CDR3 comprises 18 residues. Germline values: CDR1 SGHKS, CDR2 YYEKEE (reference sequence). The CDR3 nucleotides read TGTGCCAGCACCTTAAACTCGGGTTGGGGTACGCGCACCGGGGAGCTGTTTTTT. It encodes CASTLNSGWGTRTGELFF.

In its sample, this clonotype was seen a few times. CDR3 loop: CASSLYRDRRPRSPLHF. CDR3 nucleotides: TGTGCCAGCAGCTTATACCGGGACAGGAGACCCCGGTCACCCCTCCACTTT. The chain uses TRBV7-8 and TRBJ1-6, with 8 bases lining up with TRBD1. The CDR3 is made up of 17 amino acids. V lost 2 bases to trimming and J lost 10 bases; unmatched junction nucleotides: 13. Germline CDR1 is SGHVS and CDR2 is FQNEAQ. The full variable domain, completed using reference TRBV7-8 and TRBJ1-6, is GAGVSQSPRYKVAKRGQDVALRCDPISGHVSLFWYQQALGQGPEFLTYFQNEAQLDKSGLPSDRFFAERPEGSVSTLKIQRTQQEDSAVYLCASSLYRDRRPRSPLHFGNGTRLTVT.

This clonotype has a handful of counts. The CDR3 here is CATSDAGPSTDTQYF. The DNA for the CDR3 is TGTGCCACCAGTGATGCAGGCCCTAGCACAGATACGCAGTATTTT. The chain recombines TRBV24-1 with TRBJ2-3; unclear D gene. Germline V gene data show CDR1 as KGHDR and CDR2 as SFDVKD. The CDR3 contains 15 residues. Trimming removed 3 bases at V and 0 bases at J, with 9 bases between.

There are a few counts of this clonotype. The chain recombines TRBV4-1 with TRBJ2-7; 9 nucleotides line up with TRBD1. The germline V gene has CDR1 MGHRA and CDR2 YSYEKL. V lost 2 bases to trimming and J lost 2 bases; unmatched junction nucleotides: 10. CDR3 length equals 17 residues. The CDR3 reads CASSQFSFGTGTYEQYF. CDR3 nucleotides: TGCGCCAGCAGCCAATTTTCCTTTGGGACAGGGACCTACGAGCAGTACTTC.

This clonotype was observed a few times. At one end, the junction sequence differs from germline, possibly due to a read error. This chain uses TRBV20-1 with TRBJ2-7; 8 bases match TRBD2. CDR1 and CDR2 (germline): DFQATT, SNEGSKA (reference sequence). CDR3 length equals 14 residues. Written as DNA, the CDR3 is TGCAGTGCTAGAGCCACCGGGACTAGTGGGCAGCAATACTTC. Encoded protein: CSARATGTSGQQYF.

This clonotype was observed a few times. V and J are TRBV9 and TRBJ2-3, with D perhaps TRBD1 (5 bases). The CDR3 consists of 13 residues. Germline lookup yields CDR1 SGDLS and CDR2 YYNGEE. V gave up 4 bases and J gave up 6 bases, with 12 bases separating them. CDR3 loop: CASSMGQGDTQYF. CDR3 coding DNA: TGTGCCAGCAGCATGGGGCAGGGCGATACGCAGTATTTT.

This clonotype was detected a few times. This chain uses TRBV7-2 with TRBJ2-7; 7 nucleotides align to TRBD2. The CDR3 length is 17 residues. Germline values: CDR1 SGHTA, CDR2 FQGNSA. The trim removed 4 bases at V and 0 bases at J, leaving 12 bases unmatched. CDR3 nucleotides: TGTGCCAGCAGCTCGCCAGCTAGCGGAATGAGCTCCTACGAGCAGTACTTC. Translation: CASSSPASGMSSYEQYF.

This clonotype turned up a few times. CDR3 DNA: TGCGCCAGCAGCTCGACCGCCCTCTCTGGGGCCAACGTCCTGACTTTC. The encoded protein is CASSSTALSGANVLTF. V gene TRBV5-1 combines with J gene TRBJ2-6; D is unclear. V was pared by 3 bases and J by 0 bases, with 10 bases between. The CDR3 spans 16 residues. Germline V lookup: CDR1 SGHRS, CDR2 YFSETQ.

This rearrangement joins TRBV27 to TRBJ1-2; D remains ambiguous. CDR1 MNHEY and CDR2 SMNVEV come from the germline V gene (reference sequence). The CDR3 extends over 13 amino acids. With 2 bases removed from V and 2 bases from J, the gap between germline ends came to 6 bases. This CDR3 is CASSLTRNYGYTF. CDR3 nucleotide sequence: TGTGCCAGCAGTTTAACCAGGAACTATGGCTACACCTTC.

This chain connects TRBV29-1 to TRBJ1-5; 7 bases map to TRBD1. Germline V gene sequence: CDR1 SQVTM, CDR2 ANQGSEA. The CDR3 has 14 residues. V dropped 4 bases and J dropped 0; count of bases not matched to a gene: 3. As DNA, the CDR3 is TGCAGCGTTGGGACAGGCAATAGCAATCAGCCCCAGCATTTT. It specifies CSVGTGNSNQPQHF.

The J gene is TRBJ2-4, the V gene TRBV6-5; D call uncertain. The CDR3 consists of 15 residues. Germline CDR1 and CDR2: MNHEY and SVGAGI. Trimming took off 6 bases at V and 0 bases at J, with 12 bases between the two ends. The CDR3 DNA follows: TGTGCCAGCAGCCCCCCCGTCCTAGCCAAAAACATTCAGTACTTC. Translation gives CASSPPVLAKNIQYF.

The chain is built from TRBV12-3 or TRBV12-4 and TRBJ1-1, with D possibly matching TRBD1 (5 bases). CDR3 length equals 15 residues. Trimming removed 4 bases at V and 0 bases at J, with 12 bases between. The CDR3, as DNA: TGTGCCAGCAGTTGGGGGGGGAACATGAACACTGAAGCTTTCTTT. Amino acids: CASSWGGNMNTEAFF.

This sequence joins TRBV5-1 and TRBJ2-1, with D possibly matching TRBD1 (6 bases). In germline, CDR1 is SGHRS, CDR2 YFSETQ. V was shortened by 4 bases and J by 4 bases, with 18 bases between the two germline ends. The CDR3 totals 16 residues. The DNA for the CDR3 is TGCGCCAGCAGCAAGGACAGTGTGCGGACATACAATGAGCAGTTCTTC. Translation: CASSKDSVRTYNEQFF.

This clonotype was recorded a few times. This rearrangement joins TRBV27 to TRBJ2-3; D is unresolved. The ends were cut back, 5 bases at V and 5 bases at J, with 11 bases in the middle. Germline lookup yields CDR1 MNHEY and CDR2 SMNVEV (reference sequence). The CDR3 has 13 residues. CDR3 nucleotides: TGTGCCAGCAGTCCCATTGTGATAGATACGCAGTATTTT. This sequence encodes CASSPIVIDTQYF.

The rearrangement links TRBV24-1 to TRBJ2-1; 7 positions match TRBD1. Germline V gene sequence: CDR1 KGHDR, CDR2 SFDVKD. Trimming cost V 5 bases and J 3 bases; bases outside gene matches: 3. CDR3 length: 14 amino acids. The CDR3 region is CATSGTGDYNEQFF. CDR3 in DNA: TGTGCCACCAGTGGGACAGGCGACTACAATGAGCAGTTCTTC.

In its sample, this clonotype was seen many times. A junction boundary mismatches the germline segment, possibly from a read error. The rearrangement joins TRBV7-7 to TRBJ2-7; 7 bases are a match to TRBD2. Germline V gene lookup returns CDR1 SSHAT and CDR2 FNYEAQ (reference sequence). The length of the CDR3 is 13 residues. The CDR3 is CASSFGLEDEQYF. The CDR3 DNA reads TGTGCTAGCAGCTTCGGACTAGAGGACGAGCAGTACTTC.

This clonotype turned up a few times. The CDR3 nucleotides are TGCAGCGCGTCCGGGGGGGGTGCGGAGACCCAGTACTTC. Its protein product is CSASGGGAETQYF. The J gene is TRBJ2-5, the V gene TRBV29-1, with 8 nucleotides matching TRBD2. V dropped 7 bases and J dropped 5; count of bases not matched to a gene: 9. CDR1 is SQVTM, CDR2 ANQGSEA, per germline. This CDR3 is built from 13 residues.

This clonotype was seen a handful of times. The rearrangement links TRBV24-1 to TRBJ2-7, with 8 bases aligning to TRBD1. From germline, CDR1 is KGHDR and CDR2 SFDVKD. V dropped 4 bases and J dropped 5; count of bases not matched to a gene: 6. The CDR3 consists of 14 residues. CDR3 protein: CATSERHRGDEQYF. The CDR3 region has the DNA TGTGCCACCAGTGAACGGCACAGGGGGGACGAGCAGTACTTC.